This TCR beta chain was obtained from a study of blood T cell repertoires in COVID-19. Germline V gene data show CDR1 as MNHEY and CDR2 as SMNVEV (reference sequence). CDR3 length: 14 residues. After removal of 7 bases from V and 6 bases from J, the junction contained 8 bases not matched to a gene. Here immunoSEQ multiplex PCR was the method, and the copy in TCRdb shows in-frame clones only, minus some. In the table there are under 300,000 clones, 75% to 95% of which are singletons. J is TRBJ2-7 and V is TRBV27, with 11 bases identical to TRBD2. The receptor comes from a woman younger than 30 who had recovered from COVID-19. The sequenced material came from PBMCs or T cells enriched from blood (not recorded which). This CDR3 reads CASKVGLAGGEQYF. The CDR3, as DNA: TGTGCCAGCAAGGTAGGGCTAGCGGGAGGCGAGCAGTACTTC.